The 19 T cell receptor beta chains reported below all come from one sample, sequenced in a study of T cells after yellow fever vaccination. TCRdb recomputed calls from the 5' RACE reads with MiXCR, one row per CDR3 protein. The sample includes 95,000 to 150,000 distinct CDR3 sequences, about 8.4% seen only once; the top ten take less than 40%. Sequences were derived from CD8+ T cells sorted from PBMCs, sampled on the day of the yellow fever booster vaccination. These receptors were collected from a man aged 18-30 years who received the YFV17D yellow fever vaccine.

This clonotype was seen only a few times. CDR3 nucleotides: TGTGCCAGCAGCTCCCGTGAGGGTGGATGGTTTGAAAAACTGTTTTTT. Its protein product is CASSSREGGWFEKLFF. The chain combines TRBV7-9 with TRBJ1-4; D not resolved. The CDR3 is 16 amino acids. The V end was cut by 4 bases, the J end by 7 bases, with 19 bases between. Germline V CDR1 and CDR2: SEHNR, FQNEAQ (reference sequence). The full variable domain, in which reference TRBV7-9 and TRBJ1-4 provide the parts outside the CDR3, is DTGVSQNPRHKITKRGQNVTFRCDPISEHNRLYWYRQTLGQGPEFLTYFQNEAQLEKSRLLSDRFSAERPKGSFSTLEIQRTEQGDSAMYLCASSSREGGWFEKLFFGSGTQLSVL.

This clonotype was recorded a few times. This rearrangement joins TRBV5-1 to TRBJ1-2, with 11 bases identical to TRBD1. The trim removed 3 bases at V and 6 bases at J, leaving 4 bases unmatched. Per the germline V gene, CDR1 is SGHRS and CDR2 is YFSETQ. The CDR3 has 14 residues. The CDR3 protein is CASSSEGQGDGYTF. CDR3 sequence (DNA): TGCGCCAGCAGCTCGGAGGGACAGGGGGATGGCTACACCTTC.

The chain carries TRBV9 and TRBJ2-3, with TRBD2 matching 8 bases. In germline, CDR1 is SGDLS, CDR2 YYNGEE. This CDR3 has 16 residues. Germline trimming cut 4 bases from V and 2 bases from J; bases unmatched to any gene: 9. In DNA form, the CDR3 reads TGTGCCAGCAGCTTATACGGACTAGCTACCACAGATACGCAGTATTTT. Its translation is CASSLYGLATTDTQYF.

The chain carries TRBV9 and TRBJ1-2, with 9 bases lining up with TRBD1. Germline V gene sequence: CDR1 SGDLS, CDR2 YYNGEE. This CDR3 comprises 15 residues. V lost 6 bases, J lost 4 bases, and 10 bases stayed unmatched. The CDR3 bases are TGTGCCAGCAAGCCCGGGACAGGGATTTTCTATGGCTACACCTTC. It specifies CASKPGTGIFYGYTF.

This clonotype appeared a few times. The genes are TRBV6-2 or TRBV6-3 and TRBJ2-7; D could derive from TRBD1 or TRBD2 (5 bases each). This CDR3 spans 14 amino acids. Trimming shortened V by 6 bases and J by 2 bases, and 14 bases separated the two germline ends. Germline assignment: CDR1 MNHEY and CDR2 SVGEGT. The DNA for the CDR3 is TGTGCCAGCAGATCCCGAGGGGTGGCCTACGAGCAGTACGTC. It codes for CASRSRGVAYEQYV.

This clonotype turned up a few times. The rearrangement links TRBV19 to TRBJ2-1, with D hard to call. Germline CDR1 and CDR2: LNHDA and SQIVND (reference sequence). The germline V and J ends were trimmed by 7 bases and 5 bases, with 15 bases remaining between them. The CDR3 is 14 amino acids. The CDR3 spells CASKLQYGHNEQFF. CDR3 sequence (DNA): TGTGCCAGTAAGCTTCAGTACGGCCACAATGAGCAGTTCTTC.

At least ten counts were recorded for this clonotype. The chain carries TRBV11-2 and TRBJ2-5; 10 bases are a match to TRBD2. With V trimmed by 0 bases and J by 0 bases, 13 bases remained unmatched. The CDR3 consists of 20 residues. In germline, CDR1 is SGHAT, CDR2 FQNNGV. CDR3 coding DNA: TGTGCCAGCAGCTTAGATTCACTAGCGGGGATAAAGACCAACCAAGAGACCCAGTACTTC. Encoded protein: CASSLDSLAGIKTNQETQYF.

The chain joins TRBV11-2 to TRBJ1-6, with D possibly TRBD1 on 5 matching bases. This CDR3 contains 13 residues. V lost 3 bases to trimming and J lost 8 bases, with 8 bases between them. Germline V CDR1 and CDR2: SGHAT, FQNNGV. The CDR3 sequence is CASSFPGYSPLHF. In nucleotides, the CDR3 is TGTGCCAGCAGCTTCCCAGGGTATTCACCCCTCCACTTT.

The chain has TRBV4-3 and TRBJ2-1, with TRBD1 matching over 7 bases. The CDR3 is 14 amino acids. Losses at the gene ends were 1 base for V and 10 bases for J; bases not matched to a gene: 7. Germline V gene sequence: CDR1 LGHNA, CDR2 YSLEER. CDR3 DNA sequence: TGCGCCAGCAGCCAAGGGACAGGTTCCGGGGAGCAGTTCTTC. Its translation is CASSQGTGSGEQFF.

The CDR3, as DNA: TGTGCCAGCAGCACCGGGACTGGGGGTGAAAAACTGTTTTTT. Translated: CASSTGTGGEKLFF. The chain is built from TRBV7-9 and TRBJ1-4; TRBD1 might be the D (5 bases). V was cut by 5 bases and J by 7 bases, with 14 bases left in between. Looked up from germline, CDR1 is SEHNR and CDR2 is FQNEAQ (reference sequence). The CDR3 has 14 amino acids.

This clonotype has only a few counts. This rearrangement joins TRBV6-1 to TRBJ2-5; a possible D gene is TRBD2 (5 bases). The CDR3 length is 16 residues. Trimming removed 2 bases at V and 5 bases at J, with 18 bases between. From germline, CDR1 is MNHNS and CDR2 SASEGT. The CDR3 region is CASSEPPAGEGETQYF. CDR3 in DNA: TGTGCCAGCAGTGAACCGCCTGCGGGCGAGGGCGAGACCCAGTACTTC.

V usage is TRBV29-1 and J usage is TRBJ2-7; weak D call: TRBD2 (6 bases). The CDR3 sequence is 14 residues long. Germline CDR1 reads SQVTM; CDR2 reads ANQGSEA. Trimming removed 7 bases from V and 2 bases from J, with 18 bases in between. CDR3 amino acids: CSGSGDMDPYEQYV. CDR3 coding DNA: TGCAGCGGGTCGGGGGATATGGACCCCTACGAGCAGTACGTC.

The J gene is TRBJ2-1, the V gene TRBV2, with D unclear. The CDR3 is 12 residues long. V was trimmed by 0 bases and J by 12 bases, leaving 9 bases between them. Germline V gene sequence: CDR1 SNHLY, CDR2 FYNNEI. The CDR3 DNA sequence: TGTGCCAGCAGTGAAGCCCCAGCTTTGCAGTTCTTC. It codes for CASSEAPALQFF.

The chain joins TRBV11-2 to TRBJ2-2; maybe TRBD2 (6 bases). Germline V CDR1 and CDR2: SGHAT, FQNNGV. V was cut by 5 bases and J by 5 bases, with 21 bases left in between. CDR3 length: 17 amino acids. The DNA for the CDR3 is TGTGCCAGCAGCCCACCAGGAGGGGTGAGGTCAACCGGGGAGCTGTTTTTT. This codes for CASSPPGGVRSTGELFF.

This clonotype was observed a few times. The chain joins TRBV20-1 to TRBJ2-6; D uncertain. CDR3 length equals 13 residues. The V and J ends lost 5 bases and 0 bases respectively, with 5 bases between them. Looked up from germline, CDR1 is DFQATT and CDR2 is SNEGSKA (reference sequence). CDR3 loop: CSAGPSGANVLTF. The CDR3 DNA reads as TGCAGTGCTGGACCCTCTGGGGCCAACGTCCTGACTTTC.

This clonotype came up a few times. The V gene is TRBV3-1, the J gene TRBJ2-2; 8 bases agree with TRBD1. Germline V lookup: CDR1 LGHDT, CDR2 YNNKEL (reference sequence). This CDR3 has 17 residues. V gave up 1 base and J gave up 1 base; unmatched junction bases: 5. This chain's CDR3 is CASSQGPGTGNTGELFF. CDR3 nucleotide sequence: TGTGCCAGCAGCCAAGGCCCCGGGACAGGGAACACCGGGGAGCTGTTTTTT. The full variable domain, completed using reference TRBV3-1 and TRBJ2-2, is DTAVSQTPKYLVTQMGNDKSIKCEQNLGHDTMYWYKQDSKKFLKIMFSYNNKELIINETVPNRFSPKSPDKAHLNLHINSLELGDSAVYFCASSQGPGTGNTGELFFGEGSRLTVL.

This clonotype was observed a handful of times. V and J are TRBV25-1 and TRBJ2-2; D not certain. CDR1 and CDR2 (germline): MGHDK, SYGVNS. V dropped 8 bases and J dropped 4 bases, with 11 bases sitting between them. The CDR3 is 13 amino acids. The CDR3 sequence: CASSVSFTGELFF. CDR3 nucleotide sequence: TGTGCCAGCTCGGTTTCCTTCACCGGGGAGCTGTTTTTT.

This chain links TRBV15 with TRBJ2-5; possible D gene TRBD1, 6 bases. Deletions cut 1 base from V and 3 bases from J, with 12 bases between. The CDR3 runs to 15 residues. Germline-derived CDR1 and CDR2 are LNHNV and YYDKDF (reference sequence). The CDR3 DNA is TGTGCCACCAGCAGAGGAAGGCAGGGGAAAGAGACCCAGTACTTC. Translating it yields CATSRGRQGKETQYF. Using reference TRBV15 and TRBJ2-5 for the parts outside the CDR3, the full variable domain is DAMVIQNPRYQVTQFGKPVTLSCSQTLNHNVMYWYQQKSSQAPKLLFHYYDKDFNNEADTPDNFQSRRPNTSFCFLDIRSPGLGDTAMYLCATSRGRQGKETQYFGPGTRLLVL.

In its sample, this clonotype was seen once. V usage is TRBV4-1 and J usage is TRBJ1-6; TRBD1 aligns across 8 bases. CDR1 and CDR2 from the germline V gene are MGHRA and YSYEKL. The CDR3 has 15 amino acids. V shed 3 bases, J shed 13 bases, and the junction held 11 bases outside the gene matches. CDR3: CASSQDRAPLSPLHF. The CDR3 DNA sequence: TGCGCCAGCAGCCAGGACAGGGCCCCATTGTCTCCCCTCCACTTT.